These T cell receptor beta chains were read from a single sample in a study of blood T cell repertoires in COVID-19. The method was immunoSEQ multiplex PCR; TCRdb's version includes in-frame clones alone and lacks a portion of them. The data hold around 190,000 clones, with 88% observed a single time. Input material: peripheral blood. The origin of the receptors is a human donor in a cohort sampled during active COVID-19. Both conserved end residues are part of each CDR3. The D gene is left open where the match is weak. Clone size appears in some rows only: once, few, many, or a class for an expanded clone.

TRBJ1-2 13 - TRBV5-6 TRBD1 CASSLPGGYGYTF TGTGCCAGCAGCTTGCCAGGGGGCTATGGCTACACCTTC
TRBJ1-2 16 - TRBV4-1 TRBD1 CASSQEGTGRAYGYTF TGCGCCAGCAGCCAAGAGGGGACAGGGAGGGCCTATGGCTACACCTTC
TRBJ1-1 15 - TRBV7-9 - CASSFSTNRNTEAFF TGTGCCAGCAGCTTCTCTACCAACAGGAACACTGAAGCTTTCTTT
TRBJ2-7 15 - TRBV4-3 TRBD2 CASSQGDAGVSEQYF TGCGCCAGCAGCCAAGGAGACGCGGGAGTCTCCGAGCAGTACTTC
TRBJ1-5 15 - TRBV11-2 - CASSPNPGGNQPQHF TGTGCCAGCAGCCCTAATCCAGGGGGCAATCAGCCCCAGCATTTT
TRBJ1-3 15 - TRBV7-2 - CASSLVEGSGNTIYF TGTGCCAGCAGCTTAGTTGAGGGATCTGGAAACACCATATATTTT
TRBJ2-7 14 - TRBV3-1/TRBV3-2 - CASSQAATAGEQYF TGTGCCAGCAGCCAAGCTGCTACAGCGGGCGAGCAGTACTTC
TRBJ2-2 14 - TRBV3-1/TRBV3-2 - CASSSRGSLRELFF TGTGCCAGCAGCTCCCGCGGCTCTCTGAGGGAGCTGTTTTTT
TRBJ1-2 14 - TRBV27 TRBD1 CASSFNRGGYGYTF TGTGCCAGCAGTTTTAACAGGGGTGGCTATGGCTACACCTTC
TRBJ2-2 15 - TRBV19 - CASSIRESKAGELFF TGTGCCAGTAGTATACGGGAGTCGAAAGCCGGGGAGCTGTTTTTT
TRBJ1-5 13 - TRBV13 TRBD1 CASSRQGNQPQHF TGTGCCAGCAGTCGACAGGGGAATCAGCCCCAGCATTTT
TRBJ1-1 11 - TRBV28 - CASEDERAAFF TGTGCCAGCGAGGACGAGCGGGCAGCTTTCTTT
TRBJ2-7 13 - TRBV9 TRBD2 CASSAGTSSEQYF TGTGCCAGCAGCGCCGGGACTAGCTCCGAGCAGTACTTC
TRBJ2-5 13 once TRBV29-1 TRBD1 CSVGGTGQETQYF TGCAGCGTTGGAGGGACAGGGCAAGAGACCCAGTACTTC
TRBJ2-1 15 few TRBV2 TRBD1 CASRLDRGSYNEQFF TGTGCCAGCAGACTGGACAGGGGCTCCTACAATGAGCAGTTCTTC
TRBJ2-7 13 once TRBV6-5 TRBD1 CATADRGRYEQYF TGTGCCACCGCCGACAGGGGGAGGTACGAGCAGTACTTC
TRBJ2-5 17 - TRBV5-4 - CASSPPPTGRYQETQYF TGTGCCAGCAGTCCACCCCCAACGGGGAGGTACCAAGAGACCCAGTACTTC
TRBJ2-7 14 - TRBV4-3 - CASSLQGSSGEQYF TGCGCCAGCAGCCTGCAAGGGAGCTCGGGGGAGCAGTACTTC
TRBJ1-3 14 - TRBV4-1 TRBD1 CASSLDRDRNTIYF TGCGCCAGCAGCCTTGACAGGGATAGAAACACCATATATTTT
TRBJ1-5 16 - TRBV6-2/TRBV6-3 TRBD1 CASSYWGQGLHQPQHF TGTGCCAGCAGTTACTGGGGACAGGGATTACATCAGCCCCAGCATTTT
TRBJ1-2 13 - TRBV3-1/TRBV3-2 TRBD1 CASSLGTGYGYTF TGTGCCAGCAGCCTCGGGACAGGCTATGGCTACACCTTC
TRBJ2-1 15 once TRBV19 TRBD1 CASTPRGTGGNEQFF TGTGCCAGTACCCCTAGAGGGACAGGGGGCAATGAGCAGTTCTTC
TRBJ1-5 13 - TRBV2 - CASKEDSNQPQHF TGTGCCAGCAAAGAGGATAGCAATCAGCCCCAGCATTTT
TRBJ1-5 16 - TRBV28 TRBD1 CASSFPRDRGYQPQHF TGTGCCAGCAGTTTCCCCCGGGACAGGGGATACCAGCCCCAGCATTTT
TRBJ1-5 15 - TRBV28 - CASSSQGIGNQPQHF TGTGCCAGCAGCAGTCAGGGGATTGGCAATCAGCCCCAGCATTTT
TRBJ2-7 11 - TRBV28 - CASSLRERKYF TGTGCCAGCAGCCTCCGGGAAAGGAAGTACTTC
TRBJ2-7 14 - TRBV4-1 - CASSHAGETHEQYF TGCGCCAGCAGCCACGCAGGGGAGACACACGAGCAGTACTTC
TRBJ2-1 14 - TRBV5-1 TRBD1 CASSLGTGGNEQFF TGCGCCAGCAGCTTGGGAACAGGGGGAAATGAGCAGTTCTTC
TRBJ2-7 18 - TRBV12-5 TRBD2 CASGLVLETSGVGYEQYF TGTGCTAGTGGTTTGGTACTTGAGACTAGCGGGGTGGGCTACGAGCAGTACTTC
TRBJ2-3 18 - TRBV7-6 TRBD2 CASSLFSGRVSYTDTQYF TGTGCCAGCAGCTTGTTTAGCGGGAGGGTCTCTTACACAGATACGCAGTATTTT
TRBJ2-7 10 - TRBV20-1 - CSASYYEQYF TGCAGTGCTAGCTACTACGAGCAGTACTTC
TRBJ2-3 13 few TRBV4-3 - CASSQANTDTQYF TGCGCCAGCAGCCAAGCCAACACAGATACGCAGTATTTT
TRBJ1-6 17 - TRBV4-3 TRBD1 CASSQEEGTGGGSPLHF TGCGCCAGCAGCCAAGAAGAAGGGACAGGGGGAGGCTCACCCCTCCACTTT
TRBJ2-1 19 - TRBV7-2 TRBD2 CASSSAGTSPVHPYNEQFF TGTGCCAGCAGCTCCGCCGGGACTAGCCCTGTTCATCCTTACAATGAGCAGTTCTTC
TRBJ1-2 13 - TRBV30 TRBD1 CAWSTWTGDGYTF TGTGCCTGGAGTACCTGGACAGGGGATGGCTACACCTTC
TRBJ1-3 13 few TRBV7-9 - CASRQSSGNTIYF TGTGCTTCGCGACAGAGCTCTGGAAACACCATATATTTT
TRBJ2-7 12 - TRBV7-8 TRBD2 CASSLRAGGQYF TGTGCCAGCAGCCTCAGGGCGGGAGGCCAGTACTTC
TRBJ1-2 14 - TRBV5-1 TRBD1 CASSPTPGGDGYTF TGCGCCAGCAGCCCCACCCCAGGGGGTGATGGCTACACCTTC
TRBJ1-3 14 - TRBV7-9 TRBD1 CASSRGQGSNTIYF TGTGCCAGCAGCAGGGGACAGGGCTCAAACACCATATATTTT
TRBJ2-1 16 - TRBV6-2/TRBV6-3 TRBD1 CASSFSRDRAYNEQFF TGTGCCAGCAGTTTCTCAAGGGACAGGGCCTACAATGAGCAGTTCTTC
TRBJ2-7 13 - TRBV15 - CATSREPEPEQYF TGTGCCACCAGCAGAGAACCAGAACCCGAGCAGTACTTC
TRBJ1-3 15 once TRBV30 - CAWEKEGGYGNTIYF TGTGCCTGGGAAAAGGAAGGGGGATACGGAAACACCATATATTTT
TRBJ2-1 16 few TRBV7-9 TRBD2 CASRHSGIRSYNEQFF TGTGCCAGCAGACATAGCGGGATCCGCTCCTACAATGAGCAGTTCTTC
TRBJ2-7 14 - TRBV4-1 - CASSQSPQGYEQYF TGCGCCAGCAGCCAAAGCCCGCAGGGGTACGAGCAGTACTTC
TRBJ2-3 15 once TRBV6-2/TRBV6-3 TRBD1 CASSLTGGGSDTQYF TGTGCCAGCAGTTTGACAGGGGGAGGGTCAGATACGCAGTATTTT
TRBJ2-1 16 once TRBV9 TRBD2 CASSVYTSGSGNEQFF TGTGCCAGCAGCGTATATACTAGCGGGAGTGGCAATGAGCAGTTCTTC
TRBJ1-4 15 - TRBV19 - CASSPQTAGDEKLFF TGTGCCAGTAGTCCACAGACAGCAGGGGATGAAAAACTGTTTTTT
TRBJ2-2 18 - TRBV6-2/TRBV6-3 TRBD2 CASSYSRGLAVRSGELFF TGTGCCAGCAGTTACTCGAGGGGACTAGCGGTTCGCTCCGGGGAGCTGTTTTTT
TRBJ1-5 15 - TRBV11-2 TRBD1 CASSSGGRSDQPQHF TGTGCCAGCAGTTCAGGGGGGCGCAGTGATCAGCCCCAGCATTTT
TRBJ2-3 15 - TRBV19 TRBD2 CASSGLAGATDTQYF TGTGCCAGTAGTGGGCTAGCGGGGGCCACCGATACGCAGTATTTT